This T cell receptor (beta chain) is drawn from a study of monozygotic twins with inflammatory bowel disease. Study results and limitations: For IBD patients, clonotypes shared with others were fewer than for healthy twins, especially with disease activity.

No DNA is given; TCRdb re-called the 5' RACE reads and lists each CDR3 protein once. This table holds fewer than 550,000 distinct CDR3 sequences. On this clonotype: Antigen specificity is unknown.

From germline, CDR1 is LNHNV and CDR2 YYDKDF (reference sequence). This CDR3 contains 11 residues. This chain uses TRBV15 with TRBJ2-5. This clonotype was obtained from a human donor with ulcerative colitis or Crohn's disease, or a healthy co-twin of an affected twin (not recorded which). The sequencing sample was made of blood. The chain's CDR3 is CATSSTETQYF.